This T cell receptor (beta chain) was found in a study of shared clonotypes between healthy human individuals. Note on this clone: Its antigen remains unidentified.

Each donor was a Caucasian adult residing in Nashville, Tennessee. Study-wide results and caveats: Blood alone was sampled, and tissue repertoires likely differ.

The table came from immunoSEQ multiplex PCR; TCRdb's copy has only in-frame clones and leaves some out. The table lists 2 million to 2.5 million clones, just over 90% of them singletons. This CDR3 is built from 17 residues. Germline loops: CDR1 LGHNA, CDR2 YSLEER. Deletions cut 1 base from V and 4 bases from J, with 20 bases between. The clonotype originates from a man aged 18 to 29 in good health. Some clones in this sample may be carry-over from other donors' samples. Sequencing input: naive CD4+ T cells from PBMCs. Sample subset: CD45RA+ positively selected. The V and J genes are TRBV4-3 and TRBJ2-7; TRBD1 might be the D (8 bases). The CDR3 nucleotides read TGCGCCAGCAGCCAAGGTACCACAGGGGGGGGTTTGTACGAGCAGTACTTC. It codes for CASSQGTTGGGLYEQYF.